Listed below are T cell receptor beta chains from one sample, sequenced in a study of identical twins. TCRdb re-analysed the 5' RACE reads in MiXCR, keeping a single row per CDR3 protein. The top ten clones hold roughly 0.3% of a sample with around 1.7 million distinct CDR3 sequences, about 31% of them seen once. The sequenced sample was cord blood. The origin of the receptors is a newborn girl in good health. Both conserved end residues are part of each CDR3. D genes are given only for firm matches. Not every row has a clone size; where given, it reads once, few, many or a size class.

v_call,d_call,j_call,clone_size,cdr3_aa,cdr3_nt
TRBV4-1,TRBD1,TRBJ1-1,.,CASSQEVGLTGVNTEAFF,TGCGCCAGCAGCCAAGAAGTCGGTTTAACAGGGGTCAACACTGAAGCTTTCTTT
TRBV25-1,.,TRBJ1-2,.,CASSEYGSSRGLPPNYGYTF,TGTGCCAGCAGTGAATATGGGAGCTCGAGAGGCCTTCCCCCAAACTATGGCTACACCTTC
TRBV4-2,.,TRBJ1-1,few,CASSQRSGATEAFF,TGTGCCAGCAGCCAAAGGTCAGGGGCCACTGAAGCTTTCTTT
TRBV25-1,TRBD1,TRBJ2-7,few,CASSDRGRGYEQYF,TGTGCCAGCAGTGATCGGGGCAGGGGGTACGAGCAGTACTTC
TRBV25-1,TRBD2,TRBJ2-3,few,CASSESSSGRATQYF,TGTGCCAGCAGTGAATCGAGTAGCGGGAGGGCTACGCAGTATTTT
TRBV28,.,TRBJ1-5,few,CASSFPAAQPQHF,TGTGCCAGCAGTTTTCCGGCAGCCCAGCCCCAGCATTTT
TRBV7-6,.,TRBJ2-3,few,CASSLLRADSTDTQYF,TGTGCCAGCAGCTTATTGCGGGCGGATAGCACAGATACGCAGTATTTT
TRBV12-3/TRBV12-4,TRBD1,TRBJ2-1,few,CASSSGTGSSYNEQFF,TGTGCCAGCAGTTCCGGGACAGGGAGCTCCTACAATGAGCAGTTCTTC
TRBV20-1,.,TRBJ1-1,.,CSARVTGGTEAFF,TGCAGTGCTAGAGTTACGGGGGGGACTGAAGCTTTCTTT
TRBV20-1,TRBD2,TRBJ2-1,few,CSAPIAGEPYNEQFF,TGCAGTGCTCCAATAGCGGGAGAACCCTACAATGAGCAGTTCTTC
TRBV4-1,TRBD1,TRBJ2-1,few,CASSPRTRTGYYNEQFF,TGCGCCAGCAGCCCCCGAACTAGGACAGGGTACTACAATGAGCAGTTCTTC
TRBV7-9,.,TRBJ2-1,few,CASSFAHGGPYNEQFF,TGTGCCAGCAGCTTTGCGCATGGGGGTCCCTACAATGAGCAGTTCTTC
TRBV12-3/TRBV12-4,TRBD2,TRBJ2-5,few,CASSLGSSGGYQETQYF,TGTGCCAGCAGTTTAGGTTCTAGCGGGGGCTACCAAGAGACCCAGTACTTC
TRBV29-1,.,TRBJ1-1,.,CSVAGPNTEAFF,TGCAGCGTTGCAGGTCCGAACACTGAAGCTTTCTTT
TRBV28,TRBD2,TRBJ2-3,.,CASSLRTSGPTDTQYF,TGTGCCAGCAGTTTAAGGACTAGCGGTCCCACAGATACGCAGTATTTT
TRBV24-1,.,TRBJ2-2,few,CATSDFPANTGELFF,TGTGCCACCAGTGATTTCCCCGCCAACACCGGGGAGCTGTTTTTT
TRBV16,.,TRBJ2-5,.,CASSQHRDQETQYF,TGTGCCAGCAGCCAACACAGGGACCAAGAGACCCAGTACTTC
TRBV5-6,TRBD2,TRBJ2-7,.,CASSSTSRSYEQYF,TGTGCCAGCAGCTCGACTAGCCGCTCCTACGAGCAGTACTTC
TRBV5-1,.,TRBJ2-5,.,CASSLVWQETQYF,TGCGCCAGCAGCTTGGTTTGGCAAGAGACCCAGTACTTC
TRBV4-1,.,TRBJ1-2,.,CASSQDTGAANYGYTF,TGCGCCAGCAGCCAAGATACGGGGGCAGCTAACTATGGCTACACCTTC
TRBV20-1,TRBD1,TRBJ2-7,many,CSARTGNYEQYF,TGCAGTGCTAGGACAGGGAACTACGAGCAGTACTTC
TRBV14,.,TRBJ2-2,.,CASSQNRANTGELFF,TGTGCCAGCAGCCAGAACCGGGCCAACACCGGGGAGCTGTTTTTT
TRBV11-2,TRBD1,TRBJ2-3,.,CASSLPDRVWYF,TGTGCCAGCAGCTTACCGGACAGGGTTTGGTATTTT
TRBV7-8,TRBD2,TRBJ2-7,few,CASSWAAGATYEQYF,TGTGCCAGCAGTTGGGCAGCGGGAGCAACCTACGAGCAGTACTTC
TRBV20-1,.,TRBJ2-4,.,CSAGTNLAKNIQYF,TGCAGTGCGGGGACAAACCTAGCCAAAAACATTCAGTACTTC
TRBV20-1,.,TRBJ2-5,many,CSARVGSQETQYF,TGCAGTGCTAGAGTCGGGAGCCAAGAGACCCAGTACTTC
TRBV12-3/TRBV12-4,.,TRBJ2-3,.,CASSLEMSTDAQYF,TGTGCCAGCAGCCTGGAGATGAGCACAGATGCGCAGTATTTT
TRBV27,TRBD2,TRBJ2-1,few,CASSPRLAGGLNEQFF,TGTGCCAGCAGTCCCAGACTAGCGGGGGGCCTTAATGAGCAGTTCTTC
TRBV12-3/TRBV12-4,.,TRBJ2-2,.,CASSLFGGPTGELFF,TGTGCCAGCAGTTTATTCGGGGGACCGACCGGGGAGCTGTTTTTT
TRBV20-1,TRBD2,TRBJ2-7,.,CSAIGTSGDYEQYF,TGCAGTGCTATAGGAACTAGCGGGGACTACGAGCAGTACTTC
TRBV6-1,TRBD1,TRBJ1-1,.,CASRGQPSYEAFF,TGTGCCAGCCGGGGACAGCCAAGCTATGAAGCTTTCTTT